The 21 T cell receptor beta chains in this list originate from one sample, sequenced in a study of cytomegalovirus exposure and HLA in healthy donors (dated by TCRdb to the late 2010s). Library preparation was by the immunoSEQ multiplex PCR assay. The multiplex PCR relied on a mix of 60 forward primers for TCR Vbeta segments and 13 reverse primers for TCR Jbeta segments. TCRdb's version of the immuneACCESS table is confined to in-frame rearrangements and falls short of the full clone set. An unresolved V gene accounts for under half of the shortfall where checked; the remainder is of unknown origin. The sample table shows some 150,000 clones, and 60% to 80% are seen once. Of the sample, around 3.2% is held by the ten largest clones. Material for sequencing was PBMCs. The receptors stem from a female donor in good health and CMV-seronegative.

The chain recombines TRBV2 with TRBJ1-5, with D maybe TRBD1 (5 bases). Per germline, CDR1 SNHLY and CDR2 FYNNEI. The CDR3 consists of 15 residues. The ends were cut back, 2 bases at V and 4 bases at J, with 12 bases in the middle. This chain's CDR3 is CASSEPGVGNQPQHF. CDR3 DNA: TGTGCCAGCAGTGAACCGGGGGTTGGGAATCAGCCCCAGCATTTT.

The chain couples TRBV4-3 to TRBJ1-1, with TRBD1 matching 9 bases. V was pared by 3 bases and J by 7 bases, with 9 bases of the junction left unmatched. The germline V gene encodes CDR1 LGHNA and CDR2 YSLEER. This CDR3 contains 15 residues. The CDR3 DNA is TGCGCCAGCAGCCAGGGTACAGGGGGCAAAAATGAAGCTTTCTTT. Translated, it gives CASSQGTGGKNEAFF.

The CDR3 bases are TGTGCCAGCAGCTCACAAACAGGCTTGCGGGATACGCAGTATTTT. This codes for CASSSQTGLRDTQYF. The chain is built from TRBV11-1 and TRBJ2-3; D is perhaps TRBD1 (5 bases). Germline assignment: CDR1 SGHAT and CDR2 FQDESV (reference sequence). This CDR3 region has 15 residues. Trimming removed 4 bases at V and 6 bases at J, with 17 bases between.

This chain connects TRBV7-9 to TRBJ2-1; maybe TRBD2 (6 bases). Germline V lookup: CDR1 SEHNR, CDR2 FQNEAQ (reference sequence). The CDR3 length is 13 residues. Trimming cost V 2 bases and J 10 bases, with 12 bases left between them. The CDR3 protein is CASSLSAGREQFF. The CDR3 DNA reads TGTGCCAGCAGCTTAAGCGCGGGGCGCGAGCAGTTCTTC. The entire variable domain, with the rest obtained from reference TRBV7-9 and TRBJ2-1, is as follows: DTGVSQNPRHKITKRGQNVTFRCDPISEHNRLYWYRQTLGQGPEFLTYFQNEAQLEKSRLLSDRFSAERPKGSFSTLEIQRTEQGDSAMYLCASSLSAGREQFFGPGTRLTVL.

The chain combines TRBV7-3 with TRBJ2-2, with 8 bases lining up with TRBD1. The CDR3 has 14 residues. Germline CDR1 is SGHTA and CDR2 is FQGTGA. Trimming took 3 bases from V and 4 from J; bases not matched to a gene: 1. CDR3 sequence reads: CASSFTGGTGELFF. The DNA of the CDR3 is TGTGCCAGCAGCTTCACAGGGGGCACCGGGGAGCTGTTTTTT.

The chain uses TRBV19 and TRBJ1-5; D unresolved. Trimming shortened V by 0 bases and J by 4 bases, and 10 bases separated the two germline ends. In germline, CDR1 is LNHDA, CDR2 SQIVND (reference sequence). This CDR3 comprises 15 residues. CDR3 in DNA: TGTGCCAGTAGTATAGAAGCCACCCTGAATCAGCCCCAGCATTTT. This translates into CASSIEATLNQPQHF.

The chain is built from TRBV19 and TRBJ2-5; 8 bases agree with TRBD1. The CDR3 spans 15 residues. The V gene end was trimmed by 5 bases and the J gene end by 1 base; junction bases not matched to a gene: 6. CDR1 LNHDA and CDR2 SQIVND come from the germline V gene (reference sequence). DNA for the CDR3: TGTGCCAGTAGTGCCCGACAGGGGATCCAAGAGACCCAGTACTTC. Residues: CASSARQGIQETQYF.

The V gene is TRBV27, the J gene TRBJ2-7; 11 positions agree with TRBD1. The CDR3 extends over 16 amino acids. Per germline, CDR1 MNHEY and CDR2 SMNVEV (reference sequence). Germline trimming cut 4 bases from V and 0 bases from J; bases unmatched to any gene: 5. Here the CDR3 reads CASSSRDRGGSYEQYF. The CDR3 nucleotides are TGTGCCAGCAGTTCGCGGGACAGGGGGGGCTCCTACGAGCAGTACTTC.

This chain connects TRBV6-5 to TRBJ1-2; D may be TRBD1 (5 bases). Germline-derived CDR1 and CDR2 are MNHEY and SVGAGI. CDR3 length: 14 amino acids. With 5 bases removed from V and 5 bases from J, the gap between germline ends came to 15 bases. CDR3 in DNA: TGTGCCAGCAGTAGTAGCGGGACTCCGTATGGCTACACCTTC. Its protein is CASSSSGTPYGYTF.

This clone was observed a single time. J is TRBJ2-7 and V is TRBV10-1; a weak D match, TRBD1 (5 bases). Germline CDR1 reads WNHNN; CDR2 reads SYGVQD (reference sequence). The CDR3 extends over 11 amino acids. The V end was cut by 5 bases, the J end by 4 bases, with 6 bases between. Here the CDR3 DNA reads TGCGCCAGCAGTTCAGGGTACGAGCAGTACTTC. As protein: CASSSGYEQYF.

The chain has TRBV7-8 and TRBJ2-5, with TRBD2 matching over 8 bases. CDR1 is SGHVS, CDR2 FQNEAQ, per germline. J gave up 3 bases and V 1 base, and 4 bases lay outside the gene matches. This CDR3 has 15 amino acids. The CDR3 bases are TGTGCCAGCAGCTTAGGGGGGACTAGGAAAGAGACCCAGTACTTC. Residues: CASSLGGTRKETQYF.

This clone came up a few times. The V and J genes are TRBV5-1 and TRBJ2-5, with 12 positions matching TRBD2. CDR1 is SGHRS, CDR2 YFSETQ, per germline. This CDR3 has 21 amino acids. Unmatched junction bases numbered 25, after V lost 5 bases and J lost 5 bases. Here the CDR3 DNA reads TGCGCCAGCAGAAATACAGGGTGGAGCTTGACTAGCGGGAGTAGGGTGGAGACCCAGTACTTC. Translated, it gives CASRNTGWSLTSGSRVETQYF.

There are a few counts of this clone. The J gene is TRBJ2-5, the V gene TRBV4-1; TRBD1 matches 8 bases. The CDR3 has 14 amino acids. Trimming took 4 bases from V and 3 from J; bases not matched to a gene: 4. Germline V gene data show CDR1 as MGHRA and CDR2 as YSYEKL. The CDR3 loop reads CASSPPTGEETQYF. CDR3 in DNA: TGCGCCAGCAGCCCGCCGACAGGGGAAGAGACCCAGTACTTC.

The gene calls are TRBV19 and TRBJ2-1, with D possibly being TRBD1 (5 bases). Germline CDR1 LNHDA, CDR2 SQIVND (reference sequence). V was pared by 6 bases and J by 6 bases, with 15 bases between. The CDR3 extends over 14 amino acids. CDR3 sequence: CASSPRRGANEQFF. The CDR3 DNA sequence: TGTGCCAGTAGCCCAAGGCGTGGGGCCAATGAGCAGTTCTTC. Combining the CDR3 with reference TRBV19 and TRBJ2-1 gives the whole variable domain DGGITQSPKYLFRKEGQNVTLSCEQNLNHDAMYWYRQDPGQGLRLIYYSQIVNDFQKGDIAEGYSVSREKKESFPLTVTSAQKNPTAFYLCASSPRRGANEQFFGPGTRLTVL.

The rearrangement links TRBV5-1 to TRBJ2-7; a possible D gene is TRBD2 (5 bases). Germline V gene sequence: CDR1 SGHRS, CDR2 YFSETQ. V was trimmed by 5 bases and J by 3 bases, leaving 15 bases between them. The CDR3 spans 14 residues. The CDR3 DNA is TGCGCCAGCAGTTCACCCTCCGAGGGCTACGAGCAGTACTTC. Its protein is CASSSPSEGYEQYF.

The CDR3 spells CASSRGQGTNQPQHF. The CDR3 DNA reads TGTGCCAGCAGCAGGGGACAGGGGACGAATCAGCCCCAGCATTTT. This rearrangement joins TRBV9 to TRBJ1-5, with 10 bases lining up with TRBD1. J lost 4 bases, V lost 4 bases, and 5 bases had no gene match. The CDR3 extends over 15 amino acids. CDR1 and CDR2 from the germline V gene are SGDLS and YYNGEE.

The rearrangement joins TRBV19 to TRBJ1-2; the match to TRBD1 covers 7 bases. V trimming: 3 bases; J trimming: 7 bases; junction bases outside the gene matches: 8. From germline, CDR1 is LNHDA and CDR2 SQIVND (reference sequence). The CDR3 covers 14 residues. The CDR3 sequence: CASSIGQGGGGYTF. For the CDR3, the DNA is TGTGCCAGTAGTATTGGGCAGGGGGGAGGTGGCTACACCTTC.

The CDR3 protein is CASSATGQWDVPSETQYF. CDR3 in DNA: TGTGCCAGCAGCGCCACCGGACAGTGGGACGTACCAAGCGAGACCCAGTACTTC. V and J are TRBV7-3 and TRBJ2-5; D is perhaps TRBD1 (6 bases). Trimming shortened V by 5 bases and J by 5 bases, and 27 bases separated the two germline ends. From germline, CDR1 is SGHTA and CDR2 FQGTGA. The CDR3 extends over 18 amino acids.

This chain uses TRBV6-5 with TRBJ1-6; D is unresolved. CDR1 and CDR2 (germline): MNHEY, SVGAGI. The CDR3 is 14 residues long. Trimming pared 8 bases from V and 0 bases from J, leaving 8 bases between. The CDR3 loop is CASSAISYNSPLHF. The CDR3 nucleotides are TGTGCCAGCTCCGCTATCTCCTATAATTCACCCCTCCACTTT.

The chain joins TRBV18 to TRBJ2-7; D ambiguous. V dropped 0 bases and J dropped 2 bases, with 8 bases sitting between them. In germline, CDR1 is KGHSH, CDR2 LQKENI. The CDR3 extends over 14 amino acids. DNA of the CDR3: TGTGCCAGCTCACCACCGTCCCGGGCCTACGAGCAGTACTTC. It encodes CASSPPSRAYEQYF.

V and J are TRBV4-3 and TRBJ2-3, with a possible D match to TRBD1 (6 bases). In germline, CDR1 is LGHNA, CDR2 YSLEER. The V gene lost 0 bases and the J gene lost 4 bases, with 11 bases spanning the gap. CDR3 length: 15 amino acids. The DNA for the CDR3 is TGCGCCAGCAGCCAAGATTCAGGGGTCCCAGATACGCAGTATTTT. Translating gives CASSQDSGVPDTQYF.